The 9 T cell receptor beta chains reported below all come from one sample, sequenced in a study of beta chain features in type 1 diabetes. The investigators reverse transcribed all of the isolated RNA, so they sequenced expressed TCRB transcripts. This table comes from immunoSEQ multiplex PCR, and its TCRdb copy is limited to in-frame clones, with some not included. Of about 450,000 clones in the sample, 10% to 12% were seen once. Sequencing was carried out using naive CD4+ T cells from blood. These receptors all come from a woman in her late teens or twenties in good health.

This clone has just a few counts. J is TRBJ2-3 and V is TRBV15; the D gene is possibly TRBD2 (6 bases). Germline V CDR1 and CDR2: LNHNV, YYDKDF (reference sequence). The CDR3 is 15 amino acids. The germline V and J ends were trimmed by 1 base and 6 bases, with 14 bases remaining between them. CDR3 in DNA: TGTGCCACCAGCAGAGTGGAGGGCATAATTGATACGCAGTATTTT. Encoded protein: CATSRVEGIIDTQYF.

The chain combines TRBV10-3 with TRBJ2-6; 8 bases map to TRBD1. The CDR3 extends over 17 amino acids. V lost 2 bases and J lost 2; bases outside the gene matches: 5. The V gene's germline CDR1 is ENHRY and CDR2 SYGVKD. This CDR3 is CAISELLDRAGANVLTF. DNA for the CDR3: TGTGCCATCAGTGAGCTCCTGGACAGGGCTGGGGCCAACGTCCTGACTTTC.

The chain employs TRBV30 and TRBJ2-1, with TRBD1 matching 7 bases. This CDR3 has 13 amino acids. Trimming at V came to 1 base and at J to 10 bases, leaving 7 bases not matched to a gene. Germline assignment: CDR1 GTSNPN and CDR2 SVGIG (reference sequence). This CDR3 reads CAWSAQTGAEQFF. Written as DNA, the CDR3 is TGTGCCTGGAGTGCGCAAACAGGGGCCGAGCAGTTCTTC.

The chain combines TRBV2 with TRBJ1-6; TRBD1 matches 8 bases. J lost 5 bases, V lost 6 bases, and 6 bases had no gene match. Germline-derived CDR1 and CDR2 are SNHLY and FYNNEI. This CDR3 spans 15 amino acids. CDR3 nucleotides: TGTGCCAGCAGACAGAGGACAGGGCATAATTCACCCCTCCACTTT. Its translation is CASRQRTGHNSPLHF. Supplemented by reference TRBV2 and TRBJ1-6, the full variable domain reads EPEVTQTPSHQVTQMGQEVILRCVPISNHLYFYWYRQILGQKVEFLVSFYNNEISEKSEIFDDQFSVERPDGSNFTLKIRSTKLEDSAMYFCASRQRTGHNSPLHFGNGTRLTVT.

This rearrangement joins TRBV4-2 to TRBJ1-2; D gene ambiguous. This CDR3 comprises 15 residues. Per germline, CDR1 LGHNA and CDR2 YNFKEQ. The V end was cut by 5 bases, the J end by 4 bases, with 17 bases between. CDR3 region: CASSGLVHSGYGYTF. CDR3 coding DNA: TGTGCCAGCAGCGGACTGGTCCACAGTGGCTATGGCTACACCTTC.

The CDR3 coding sequence is TGTGCCAGCTCACCGGGACAGGCATCCTACGAGCAGTACTTC. It is translated as CASSPGQASYEQYF. V is TRBV18 and J is TRBJ2-7; 8 bases line up with TRBD1. The germline V gene encodes CDR1 KGHSH and CDR2 LQKENI. V gave up 3 bases and J gave up 1 base; unmatched junction bases: 2. This CDR3 is built from 14 residues.

Only a few counts were recorded for this clone. V usage is TRBV7-2 and J usage is TRBJ2-1, with 7 bases identical to TRBD2. The germline V gene has CDR1 SGHTA and CDR2 FQGNSA. J lost 6 bases, V lost 4 bases, and 6 bases had no gene match. This CDR3 is 14 amino acids long. Here the CDR3 reads CASSSPLARNEQFF. CDR3 DNA: TGTGCCAGCAGCTCCCCACTAGCGCGCAATGAGCAGTTCTTC.

In its sample, this clone was seen a few times. The CDR3 DNA reads TGCGCCAGCAGCTTGAACAGGGGGCAAGAGCAGTACTTC. It translates to CASSLNRGQEQYF. The rearrangement joins TRBV5-1 to TRBJ2-7; 9 positions match TRBD1. V dropped 1 base and J dropped 7; count of bases not matched to a gene: 3. The length of the CDR3 is 13 residues. Germline-derived CDR1 and CDR2 are SGHRS and YFSETQ.

This clone was counted between two and nine times. The chain employs TRBV9 and TRBJ2-3; D is ambiguous. V was clipped by 0 bases and J by 2 bases, with 10 bases between them. The CDR3 is 15 residues long. In germline, CDR1 is SGDLS, CDR2 YYNGEE. The CDR3 bases are TGTGCCAGCAGCGTAGCTAGTGGCGTCACAGATACGCAGTATTTT. Encoded protein: CASSVASGVTDTQYF. Together with reference TRBV9 and TRBJ2-3, the CDR3 gives the full variable domain: DSGVTQTPKHLITATGQRVTLRCSPRSGDLSVYWYQQSLDQGLQFLIQYYNGEERAKGNILERFSAQQFPDLHSELNLSSLELGDSALYFCASSVASGVTDTQYFGPGTRLTVL.